This record covers a single T cell receptor beta chain. The data are from a study of T cell changes during pregnancy in multiple sclerosis. The table came from immunoSEQ multiplex PCR; TCRdb's copy has only in-frame clones and leaves some out. Among 40,000 to 50,000 clones listed, 84% were seen once. The CDR3 is 14 amino acids. In germline, CDR1 is MDHEN, CDR2 SYDVKM. Trimming cost V 8 bases and J 0 bases, with 10 bases left between them. Sequenced material: CD4+ T cells from peripheral blood mononuclear cells, taken before pregnancy. This chain connects TRBV28 to TRBJ2-2; maybe TRBD2 (6 bases). The TCR originated in a female donor with multiple sclerosis, enrolled in a pregnancy study. DNA of the CDR3: TGTGCCAGCGGGGGGAACTCGAACACCGGGGAGCTGTTTTTT. Its protein is CASGGNSNTGELFF. Supplemented by reference TRBV28 and TRBJ2-2, the full variable domain reads DVKVTQSSRYLVKRTGEKVFLECVQDMDHENMFWYRQDPGLGLRLIYFSYDVKMKEKGDIPEGYSVSREKKERFSLILESASTNQTSMYLCASGGNSNTGELFFGEGSRLTVL.